This record concerns one T cell receptor (beta chain) sequence. Original handling: Scientists estimated how many nucleated cells there were by amplifying reference gene primers. Method: immunoSEQ multiplex PCR; TCRdb's copy keeps in-frame clones and lacks some. V and J calls and clone size are given by that table; D and trimming were obtained from the DNA. The profile shows 150,000 to 200,000 clones, about 87% of them singletons. The CDR3 covers 16 residues. V shed 4 bases and J shed 3 bases, with 19 bases lying between them. Germline assignment: CDR1 SGHRS and CDR2 YFSETQ. This specimen belongs to a study of blood T cell repertoires in COVID-19. Study overall: Acute and convalescent COVID-19 specimens originated in the United States, Italy and Spain. T cells, B-cell-depleted T cells, or PBMCs supplied cDNA or gDNA.

V and J are TRBV5-1 and TRBJ1-1, with D tentatively TRBD1 (6 bases). This TCR came from a man in his forties with active or convalescent COVID-19. Sample: peripheral blood. Here the CDR3 reads CASSPDRGVGDTEAFF. The DNA of the CDR3 is TGCGCCAGCAGCCCGGACAGAGGAGTTGGGGACACTGAAGCTTTCTTT.